Shown below are 25 T cell receptor beta chains from a single sample sequenced in a study of T cell changes during pregnancy in multiple sclerosis. Measured with immunoSEQ multiplex PCR; TCRdb has only the in-frame clones, and not every one. This sample has under 40,000 clones, with roughly 90% found just once. This material consisted of CD8+ T cells from peripheral blood mononuclear cells, taken after pregnancy. The receptors come from a female donor with multiple sclerosis, enrolled in a pregnancy study.

The chain carries TRBV9 and TRBJ2-1; TRBD2 might be the D (7 bases). The germline V gene has CDR1 SGDLS and CDR2 YYNGEE. V was cut by 0 bases and J by 9 bases, with 16 bases left in between. The CDR3 totals 15 residues. The CDR3 region has the DNA TGTGCCAGCAGCGTAGGGTCGGGGGGCCTAGGTGAGCAGTTCTTC. It is translated as CASSVGSGGLGEQFF.

The V and J genes are TRBV7-3 and TRBJ1-2, with D perhaps matching TRBD1 (5 bases). CDR3 length equals 14 residues. Germline V lookup: CDR1 SGHTA, CDR2 FQGTGA. V was trimmed by 2 bases and J by 0 bases, leaving 7 bases between them. CDR3 sequence reads: CASSLGDSNYGYTF. CDR3 sequence (DNA): TGTGCCAGCAGCTTAGGGGACTCTAACTATGGCTACACCTTC.

Here the CDR3 reads CASTDRGLYEQYF. The DNA of the CDR3 is TGTGCCAGTACGGACAGGGGGCTGTACGAGCAGTACTTC. This chain uses TRBV2 with TRBJ2-7; 11 positions match TRBD1. The CDR3 totals 13 residues. Germline V gene lookup returns CDR1 SNHLY and CDR2 FYNNEI. Trimming at V came to 9 bases and at J to 4 bases, leaving 5 bases not matched to a gene.

The chain joins TRBV5-6 to TRBJ1-1, with D possibly matching TRBD1 (6 bases). The CDR3 extends over 19 amino acids. Germline-derived CDR1 and CDR2 are SGHDT and YYEEEE. V lost 2 bases to trimming and J lost 1 base, with 24 bases between them. The CDR3 region has the DNA TGTGCCAGCAGCTTTTTCACCTATGCCTGGACAGTTCAGAACACTGAAGCTTTCTTT. It translates to CASSFFTYAWTVQNTEAFF.

The chain couples TRBV4-2 to TRBJ2-3; D is uncertain. V was cut by 1 base and J by 4 bases, with 9 bases left in between. Germline lookup yields CDR1 LGHNA and CDR2 YNFKEQ. The CDR3 runs to 14 residues. The CDR3 loop is CASSQGLVPDTQYF. The DNA for the CDR3 is TGTGCCAGCAGCCAAGGGCTAGTTCCAGATACGCAGTATTTT.

The rearrangement uses TRBV4-1 and TRBJ2-7; tentative D call: TRBD2 (5 bases). The ends were cut back, 1 base at V and 2 bases at J, with 15 bases in the middle. The V gene's germline CDR1 is MGHRA and CDR2 YSYEKL. The CDR3 is 16 residues long. The CDR3 sequence is CASSQALAYSTYEQYF. CDR3 coding DNA: TGCGCCAGCAGCCAAGCCCTAGCTTATTCAACCTACGAGCAGTACTTC.

The chain links TRBV5-6 to TRBJ2-1; 14 positions match TRBD2. CDR3 size: 18 residues. The trim removed 1 base at V and 4 bases at J, leaving 7 bases unmatched. Germline lookup yields CDR1 SGHDT and CDR2 YYEEEE. For the CDR3, the DNA is TGTGCCAGCAGCTTGTGGGAGGGACTAGCGGGGGTTTACAATGAGCAGTTCTTC. As protein: CASSLWEGLAGVYNEQFF.

CDR3 DNA: TGTGCCAGCAGCCGGGACATATCTGAAGCTTTCTTT. This gives the protein CASSRDISEAFF. The chain carries TRBV5-4 and TRBJ1-1; weak D call: TRBD1 (6 bases). Germline CDR1 is SGHNT and CDR2 is YYREEE (reference sequence). This CDR3 comprises 12 residues. V gave up 4 bases and J gave up 6 bases, with 10 bases separating them.

This rearrangement joins TRBV5-5 to TRBJ1-2; D is unclear. CDR3 length equals 15 residues. CDR1 and CDR2 from the germline V gene are SGHKS and YYEKEE (reference sequence). Trimming pared 2 bases from V and 1 base from J, leaving 12 bases between. CDR3 region: CASSLPDLYNYGYTF. In DNA form, the CDR3 reads TGTGCCAGCAGCTTACCGGACTTATATAACTATGGCTACACCTTC. Based on the CDR3 plus reference TRBV5-5 and TRBJ1-2, the full variable domain is DAGVTQSPTHLIKTRGQQVTLRCSPISGHKSVSWYQQVLGQGPQFIFQYYEKEERGRGNFPDRFSARQFPNYSSELNVNALLLGDSALYLCASSLPDLYNYGYTFGSGTRLTVV.

The rearrangement links TRBV12-5 to TRBJ1-2, with 8 bases matching TRBD1. V lost 4 bases to trimming and J lost 1 base; unmatched junction nucleotides: 2. From germline, CDR1 is LGHNT and CDR2 FRNRAP. This CDR3 has 14 amino acids. CDR3 nucleotides: TGTGCTAGTGGTTCCGGACAGGGTAACTATGGCTACACCTTC. The encoded protein is CASGSGQGNYGYTF.

The DNA for the CDR3 is TGTGCCAGCATGTGGAGGGGTTCCTACGAGCAGTACTTC. This translates into CASMWRGSYEQYF. J is TRBJ2-7 and V is TRBV5-6, with D perhaps TRBD2 (6 bases). Trimming stripped 6 bases from V and 1 base from J, with 11 bases between. The CDR3 consists of 13 residues. Germline CDR1 reads SGHDT; CDR2 reads YYEEEE.

The rearrangement uses TRBV18 and TRBJ1-1, with D unresolved. Germline values: CDR1 KGHSH, CDR2 LQKENI. CDR3 length: 16 residues. Trimming took 3 bases from V and 0 from J, leaving 14 bases between them. CDR3 in DNA: TGTGCCAGCTCACCTCGCGACTGGGTAATGAACACTGAAGCTTTCTTT. This sequence encodes CASSPRDWVMNTEAFF.

CDR3 in amino acids: CASSWETGPGNTIYF. For the CDR3, the DNA is TGTGCCAGCAGCTGGGAGACAGGGCCTGGAAACACCATATATTTT. The chain couples TRBV7-9 to TRBJ1-3; 7 positions match TRBD1. Germline V gives CDR1 SEHNR, CDR2 FQNEAQ (reference sequence). The CDR3 runs 15 residues. V was clipped by 4 bases and J by 2 bases; unmatched bases: 5.

CDR3 sequence reads: CASSQDSADYNEQFF. In nucleotides, the CDR3 is TGCGCCAGCAGCCAAGATTCCGCGGACTACAATGAGCAGTTCTTC. This chain connects TRBV4-3 to TRBJ2-1; D unclear. Trimming shortened V by 0 bases and J by 3 bases, and 9 bases separated the two germline ends. CDR1 is LGHNA, CDR2 YSLEER, per germline. The CDR3 spans 15 residues.

The rearrangement joins TRBV4-3 to TRBJ2-3; TRBD2 is a possible D gene (5 bases). CDR3 length equals 15 residues. Germline V gene data show CDR1 as LGHNA and CDR2 as YSLEER. The V gene lost 1 base and the J gene lost 2 bases, with 10 bases spanning the gap. CDR3 nucleotides: TGCGCCAGCAGCCAAGTCCAGCGGAACACAGATACGCAGTATTTT. Residues: CASSQVQRNTDTQYF.

Note on this clone: A much larger clone differs from this one at a single base, so this may be a read error. The V call is TRBV4-3, the J call TRBJ2-3; 12 bases fit TRBD2. CDR3 length equals 16 residues. CDR1 and CDR2 from the germline V gene are LGHNA and YSLEER. CDR3 sequence: CTSSQDLAGGPDTQYF. CDR3 nucleotide sequence: TGCACCAGCAGCCAAGATCTAGCGGGGGGGCCGGATACGCAGTATTTT.

Only one count was recorded for this clone. The gene calls are TRBV5-6 and TRBJ2-7, with TRBD1 identical over 8 bases. CDR1 and CDR2 (germline): SGHDT, YYEEEE. The CDR3 spans 14 residues. Trimming took 4 bases from V and 6 from J; bases not matched to a gene: 9. CDR3 sequence reads: CASSRQGYGGEQYF. The CDR3 nucleotides read TGTGCCAGCAGCCGACAGGGGTACGGTGGCGAGCAGTACTTC.

This chain uses TRBV5-8 with TRBJ2-7, with 9 nucleotides matching TRBD1. Germline loops: CDR1 SGHTS, CDR2 YDEGEE. There are 16 residues in the CDR3. V lost 3 bases, J lost 2 bases, and 9 bases stayed unmatched. Written as DNA, the CDR3 is TGTGCCAGCAGCTCCCCCCGGGACAGGGCAACCTACGAGCAGTACTTC. Translating gives CASSSPRDRATYEQYF.

The chain carries TRBV29-1 and TRBJ1-1, with TRBD1 matching 9 bases. This CDR3 contains 12 residues. Per germline, CDR1 SQVTM and CDR2 ANQGSEA. This CDR3 reads CYGQGLNTEAFF. CDR3 DNA: TGCTACGGACAGGGGTTGAACACTGAAGCTTTCTTT.

The V gene is TRBV29-1, the J gene TRBJ1-1; D possibly corresponds to TRBD1 (6 bases). There are 13 residues in the CDR3. Deletions cut 4 bases from V and 4 bases from J, with 13 bases between. CDR1 SQVTM and CDR2 ANQGSEA come from the germline V gene. The CDR3, as DNA: TGCAGCGTTGGCACAGGACAGATCACTGAAGCTTTCTTT. This gives the protein CSVGTGQITEAFF.

This clone was seen more than once but under ten times. This chain connects TRBV2 to TRBJ1-5; TRBD1 agrees at 7 bases. J was trimmed by 0 bases and V by 5 bases; bases with no gene match: 13. Germline lookup yields CDR1 SNHLY and CDR2 FYNNEI. The CDR3 runs 18 residues. CDR3 nucleotide sequence: TGTGCCAGCAGTTTTTCCCGAGGGACAGCTTATAGCAATCAGCCCCAGCATTTT. This encodes CASSFSRGTAYSNQPQHF.

This chain connects TRBV6-6 to TRBJ2-3, with D possibly being TRBD2 (5 bases). Germline V gives CDR1 MNHNY, CDR2 SVGAGI (reference sequence). V lost 6 bases and J lost 6, with 13 bases in between. The CDR3 consists of 13 residues. The DNA for the CDR3 is TGTGCCAGCAGCCCTAGCAAGGCGGATACGCAGTATTTT. Its protein product is CASSPSKADTQYF.

The chain uses TRBV30 and TRBJ1-5; 9 positions agree with TRBD1. The CDR3 is 13 residues long. Germline trimming cut 1 base from V and 6 bases from J; bases unmatched to any gene: 1. Germline V gene sequence: CDR1 GTSNPN, CDR2 SVGIG (reference sequence). Here the CDR3 reads CAWSEQGAQPQHF. The CDR3 region has the DNA TGTGCCTGGAGTGAACAGGGGGCTCAGCCCCAGCATTTT.

This clone was seen a single time. The chain has TRBV13 and TRBJ1-2; maybe TRBD1 (5 bases). V was clipped by 0 bases and J by 1 base, with 9 bases between them. Germline values: CDR1 PRHDT, CDR2 FYEKMQ (reference sequence). This CDR3 spans 15 amino acids. CDR3 sequence (DNA): TGTGCCAGCAGCTTAGGCCGGGGGGTTAACTATGGCTACACCTTC. Translating gives CASSLGRGVNYGYTF.

This chain connects TRBV6-6 to TRBJ2-7, with D perhaps matching TRBD1 (5 bases). The germline gives CDR1 MNHNY, CDR2 SVGAGI (reference sequence). The CDR3 is 13 amino acids. With 0 bases removed from V and 3 bases from J, the gap between germline ends came to 6 bases. The CDR3 region is CASSYSDNYEQYF. The CDR3, as DNA: TGTGCCAGCAGTTACTCGGACAACTACGAGCAGTACTTC.